This T cell receptor (beta chain) appears in the sequencing data of a study of metastatic and nonmetastatic thyroid tumors. Study-wide background: Across peripheral blood and tumor or nodule tissue samples taken from malignant and benign thyroid patients, the repertoires were compared with one another.

This CDR3 has 17 amino acids. The germline CDR1 and CDR2 sequences are DFQATT and SNEGSKA (reference sequence). The V end was cut by 0 bases, the J end by 5 bases, with 20 bases between. The study's findings and limits: Reported TCR beta diversity, measured in blood and tumor, was significantly higher for malignant thyroid tumors than for benign nodules.

A note on this clone: Its antigen is as yet unknown.

No treatment of any kind had been given to any patient before thyroid surgery. Per the study methods: It was from CDR3 differences across clinicopathological groups that a distant-metastasis classifier for papillary thyroid cancer was built. TCRdb ran MiXCR on the PCR reads. TCRdb, rather than the study authors, made the V and J calls. The sample carries about 12,000 clones, around 33% recorded once. The genes are TRBV20-1 and TRBJ2-1; a weak D match, TRBD2 (7 bases). The clonotype comes from a male donor with papillary thyroid cancer or a benign thyroid nodule (not recorded which). Some clones in this sample may be carry-over from other donors' samples. Sequenced material: tumor tissue. CDR3 nucleotides: TGCAGTGCTAGAGATGGGGGGGCAGGCACCCCACACAATGAGCAGTTCTTC. This sequence encodes CSARDGGAGTPHNEQFF.